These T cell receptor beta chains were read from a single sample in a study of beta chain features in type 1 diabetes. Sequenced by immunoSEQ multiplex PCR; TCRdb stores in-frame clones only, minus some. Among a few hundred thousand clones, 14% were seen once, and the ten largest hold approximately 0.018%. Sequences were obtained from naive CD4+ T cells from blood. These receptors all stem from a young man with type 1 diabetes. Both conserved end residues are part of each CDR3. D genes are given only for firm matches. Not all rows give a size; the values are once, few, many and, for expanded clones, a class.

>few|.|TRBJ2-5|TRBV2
CASREDLGIGETQYF
TGTGCCAGCAGGGAGGACCTAGGAATAGGAGAGACCCAGTACTTC
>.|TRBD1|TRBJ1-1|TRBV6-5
CASSYLGQGSTEAFF
TGTGCCAGCAGTTACTTGGGACAGGGCAGCACTGAAGCTTTCTTT
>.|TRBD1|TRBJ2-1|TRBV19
CASSQRQGGQFF
TGTGCCAGTAGTCAAAGACAGGGCGGGCAGTTCTTC
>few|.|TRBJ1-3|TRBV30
CAWSGISGNTIYF
TGTGCCTGGAGTGGTATCTCTGGAAACACCATATATTTT
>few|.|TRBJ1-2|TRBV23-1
CASRQTTGLSTNYGYTF
TGCGCCAGCAGACAAACTACAGGGCTCTCAACTAACTATGGCTACACCTTC
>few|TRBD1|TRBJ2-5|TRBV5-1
CASSIGQGVETQYF
TGCGCCAGCAGCATCGGACAGGGGGTCGAGACCCAGTACTTC
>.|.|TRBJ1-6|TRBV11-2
CASSSGWLEGSPLHF
TGTGCCAGCAGCTCCGGTTGGCTCGAGGGATCACCCCTCCACTTT
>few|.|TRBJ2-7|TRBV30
CAWSSGTEGPEYF
TGTGCCTGGAGTTCGGGGACGGAGGGACCCGAGTACTTC
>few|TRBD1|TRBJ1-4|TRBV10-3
CAISDPGGDKGRLNEKLFF
TGTGCCATCAGTGACCCAGGGGGCGACAAGGGAAGGCTTAATGAAAAACTGTTTTTT
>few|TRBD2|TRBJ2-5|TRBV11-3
CASSPGGAGTTETQYF
TGTGCCAGCAGCCCCGGGGGGGCGGGGACCACGGAGACCCAGTACTTC